The clone carrying this T cell receptor (beta chain) was observed at least ten times. This sample is drawn from a study of T cells in Graves' hyperthyroidism and ophthalmopathy. Amplified TCR beta CDR3 regions derived from RNA transcripts. HTBI primers drove first-round RT-PCR of the TCR CDR3. TCRdb redid the calling of the multiplex PCR reads with MiXCR, one entry per CDR3 protein. This sample carries under 250,000 distinct CDR3 sequences, approximately 16% of them seen once, and the ten largest clones take 40% to 65%. Newly diagnosed patients aged 18 to 65 had hyperthyroidism of under 2 months' duration. The study left out patients who had uncontrolled infection, other autoimmune disease, pregnancy or lactation. Each diagnosis was grounded in clinical symptoms, serum thyroxine and TRAb, thyroid ultrasound, and orbital computed tomography. Germline-derived CDR1 and CDR2 are LNHDA and SQIVND (reference sequence). The length of the CDR3 is 16 residues. J was trimmed by 0 bases and V by 3 bases; bases with no gene match: 4.

This sequence originates from a woman aged 45 to 65 with Graves' hyperthyroidism. The genes are TRBV19 and TRBJ2-3, with 9 bases identical to TRBD2. Sequenced sample: blood. CDR3 in DNA: TGTGCCAGTAGTATCGCCAGCGGGAGGAGCACAGATACGCAGTATTTT. Its translation is CASSIASGRSTDTQYF.